This T cell receptor (beta chain) was identified during a study of shared clonotypes between healthy human individuals. Study-level points and caveats: Clonotypes shared by all four donors outscored non-shared clonotypes in generation probability.

Original analysis: As immunoSEQ supplied junction-only sequences (without quality scores), filtering differed. Assay: immunoSEQ multiplex PCR; the TCRdb copy retains only in-frame clones and omits some. The V and J calls and clone size are taken from that table; D and trimming were inferred from the DNA. This sample yields roughly 2.4 million clones, of which 90% to 96% are seen a single time; roughly 0.13% belongs to the top ten. Germline assignment: CDR1 SGHTA and CDR2 FQGNSA. The germline V and J ends were trimmed by 2 bases and 0 bases, with 11 bases remaining between them. The CDR3 totals 16 residues. Healthy HIV-negative adults with no recent acute infections or vaccinations were recruited as donors. To note about this clone: Antigen unknown.

This TCR came from a man between 18 and 35 years old in good health. The sequencing input was naive CD4+ T cells sorted from blood. Noted subset: CD45RA+ positively selected. The chain carries TRBV7-2 and TRBJ2-4; D unresolved. Here the CDR3 reads CASSLPAGKAKNIQYF. CDR3 nucleotides: TGTGCCAGCAGCTTACCGGCTGGGAAAGCCAAAAACATTCAGTACTTC.